A selection of T cell receptor beta chains follows, all from one sample in a study of early T cells in non-severe SARS-CoV-2 infection. A single record per CDR3 protein comes from TCRdb applying MiXCR to the 5' RACE reads. The data hold about 34,000 distinct CDR3 sequences, with roughly 5.7% observed a single time. The sequenced sample consisted of whole blood. These receptors all stem from an adult who was a healthcare worker with PCR-confirmed SARS-CoV-2 infection or an uninfected control (not recorded which). Both conserved end residues are trimmed from each CDR3. Fields, in order: clone size, V gene, J gene, CDR3 protein. The size field is filled for only some rows; it gives once, few, many or a size class.

clone_size: many; v_call: TRBV11-2; j_call: TRBJ1-2; cdr3_aa: ASSRRHVYGYT
clone_size: many; v_call: TRBV10-3; j_call: TRBJ2-7; cdr3_aa: AISESVTSGSYEQY
clone_size: many; v_call: TRBV11-2; j_call: TRBJ2-5; cdr3_aa: ASSLRRVGAETQY
clone_size: many; v_call: TRBV19; j_call: TRBJ1-1; cdr3_aa: ASSRDGSNTEAF
clone_size: many; v_call: TRBV28; j_call: TRBJ1-2; cdr3_aa: ASRLQGDRGYGYT
clone_size: many; v_call: TRBV7-9; j_call: TRBJ2-7; cdr3_aa: ASSGGQETYEQY
clone_size: many; v_call: TRBV7-2; j_call: TRBJ1-1; cdr3_aa: ASSYTGGSTEAF
clone_size: many; v_call: TRBV20-1; j_call: TRBJ2-7; cdr3_aa: SARQDTYEQY
clone_size: many; v_call: TRBV7-2; j_call: TRBJ2-1; cdr3_aa: ASSPGGLAGAYNEQF
clone_size: few; v_call: TRBV20-1; j_call: TRBJ1-1; cdr3_aa: SARGVSGTEAF
clone_size: few; v_call: TRBV24-1; j_call: TRBJ2-7; cdr3_aa: ATSGQGDGKQY
clone_size: many; v_call: TRBV20-1; j_call: TRBJ2-7; cdr3_aa: SPGVAGSYEQY
clone_size: many; v_call: TRBV5-1; j_call: TRBJ2-7; cdr3_aa: ASSLATGTGDNYEQY
clone_size: many; v_call: TRBV7-8; j_call: TRBJ2-7; cdr3_aa: ASSLEYLPFYEQY
clone_size: many; v_call: TRBV4-1; j_call: TRBJ2-7; cdr3_aa: ASSQTPGNPYEQY
clone_size: many; v_call: TRBV5-1; j_call: TRBJ1-6; cdr3_aa: ASTGTGNSPLH
clone_size: many; v_call: TRBV28; j_call: TRBJ1-5; cdr3_aa: ASGNRGNQPQH
clone_size: few; v_call: TRBV5-1; j_call: TRBJ2-2; cdr3_aa: ASSLASPANTGELF
clone_size: many; v_call: TRBV6-6; j_call: TRBJ1-4; cdr3_aa: ASSFQGPSTNEKLF
clone_size: -; v_call: TRBV10-2; j_call: TRBJ2-7; cdr3_aa: ASSEPATYEQY
clone_size: many; v_call: TRBV7-3; j_call: TRBJ2-2; cdr3_aa: ASSRTELNTGELF
clone_size: -; v_call: TRBV29-1; j_call: TRBJ2-1; cdr3_aa: SVEGQGFYNEQF
clone_size: many; v_call: TRBV9; j_call: TRBJ1-2; cdr3_aa: ASSVGQSNYGYT
clone_size: many; v_call: TRBV20-1; j_call: TRBJ2-5; cdr3_aa: SAPWTVQETQY
clone_size: few; v_call: TRBV4-1; j_call: TRBJ2-3; cdr3_aa: ASSPRFVGGFTDTQY
clone_size: many; v_call: TRBV13; j_call: TRBJ1-6; cdr3_aa: ASSLSPGQEERSPLH
clone_size: few; v_call: TRBV11-1; j_call: TRBJ2-6; cdr3_aa: ASSLSSGSSGANVLT
clone_size: many; v_call: TRBV29-1; j_call: TRBJ2-2; cdr3_aa: SVKIDSGGATGTGELF
clone_size: many; v_call: TRBV20-1; j_call: TRBJ2-7; cdr3_aa: SARDLPGGQYEQY
clone_size: many; v_call: TRBV29-1; j_call: TRBJ2-3; cdr3_aa: SARRSSTDTQY
clone_size: many; v_call: TRBV19; j_call: TRBJ2-1; cdr3_aa: ASGGTYNEQF
clone_size: many; v_call: TRBV7-2; j_call: TRBJ1-4; cdr3_aa: ASSRNPATNEKLF
clone_size: many; v_call: TRBV5-4; j_call: TRBJ2-1; cdr3_aa: ASSQGGRDIYSNEQF
clone_size: many; v_call: TRBV29-1; j_call: TRBJ2-1; cdr3_aa: SVLGATQF
clone_size: -; v_call: TRBV20-1; j_call: TRBJ2-7; cdr3_aa: SAPGTGIFYEQY
clone_size: many; v_call: TRBV29-1; j_call: TRBJ1-1; cdr3_aa: SGAGHQNTEAF
clone_size: many; v_call: TRBV12-3/TRBV12-4; j_call: TRBJ2-7; cdr3_aa: ASSFGTSEQY
clone_size: many; v_call: TRBV20-1; j_call: TRBJ2-1; cdr3_aa: SASPTKDHYNEQF
clone_size: many; v_call: TRBV5-1; j_call: TRBJ2-2; cdr3_aa: ASSLFWPNTGELF
clone_size: many; v_call: TRBV10-3; j_call: TRBJ2-7; cdr3_aa: AIKGDYEQY
clone_size: many; v_call: TRBV20-1; j_call: TRBJ2-1; cdr3_aa: SAEMTGEFRYNEQF
clone_size: -; v_call: TRBV6-2/TRBV6-3; j_call: TRBJ2-5; cdr3_aa: ASSSLAGGHQETQY
clone_size: many; v_call: TRBV20-1; j_call: TRBJ1-6; cdr3_aa: SARGSESSYNSPLH
clone_size: many; v_call: TRBV5-1; j_call: TRBJ2-5; cdr3_aa: ASSFMGQLQETQY
clone_size: many; v_call: TRBV18; j_call: TRBJ1-1; cdr3_aa: ASSKSNTEAF
clone_size: -; v_call: TRBV5-1; j_call: TRBJ2-5; cdr3_aa: ASSPIQGTAETQY
clone_size: many; v_call: TRBV12-5; j_call: TRBJ2-1; cdr3_aa: AAGTGKDNEQF
clone_size: -; v_call: TRBV11-2; j_call: TRBJ2-7; cdr3_aa: ASSVSRDSYYEQY
clone_size: -; v_call: TRBV7-6; j_call: TRBJ1-1; cdr3_aa: ASSLAGINTEAF
clone_size: many; v_call: TRBV6-1; j_call: TRBJ1-1; cdr3_aa: ASSEAQGSPNTEAF
clone_size: many; v_call: TRBV7-2; j_call: TRBJ2-7; cdr3_aa: ASSLTGGGAYEQY
clone_size: many; v_call: TRBV29-1; j_call: TRBJ1-2; cdr3_aa: SAWGYT
clone_size: few; v_call: TRBV7-9; j_call: TRBJ1-2; cdr3_aa: ASSLNSQGLSGYT
clone_size: few; v_call: TRBV12-3/TRBV12-4; j_call: TRBJ2-3; cdr3_aa: ASSEGDTQY